This TCR beta chain was profiled in a study of cytomegalovirus exposure and HLA in healthy donors. Study details: A prior study identified approximately 120 million unique TCR beta sequences from about 179 million T cells. A preliminary data release comprised tens of millions of unique TCRs obtained from HLA-typed donors. General study findings and limits: TRBV6-2, TRBV6-3 and some other V segments were unresolvable in 87-base-pair reads.

The CDR3 totals 16 residues. Germline CDR1 is LGHNA and CDR2 is YSLEER. The V and J ends lost 4 bases and 5 bases, in that order; junction bases with no gene match: 13. The PCR was carried out with 60 Vbeta primers and 13 Jbeta primers. Method: immunoSEQ multiplex PCR; TCRdb's copy keeps in-frame clones and lacks some. The data hold about 75,000 clones, with 65% to 90% observed a single time. This clone was picked up one time. Its antigen is still unknown. The source is a man aged 65-85 years in good health and CMV-seropositive. The chain joins TRBV4-3 to TRBJ1-2, with 7 bases lining up with TRBD1. Sequenced: PBMCs. CDR3 protein: CASSRSGQGVRYGYTF. In DNA, the CDR3 is TGCGCCAGCAGCCGTTCGGGGCAGGGGGTTAGGTATGGCTACACCTTC.